One and the same sample provided the 30 T cell receptor beta chains below, sequenced in a study of cytomegalovirus exposure and HLA in healthy donors. The repertoire was sequenced with immunoSEQ multiplex PCR; TCRdb's copy has only in-frame clones and lacks some. The table records about 160,000 clones, roughly nine tenths of them present only once. The sample comprised PBMCs. These receptors were collected from a woman aged 25 to 39 in good health and CMV-seronegative.

The gene calls are TRBV18 and TRBJ1-1; 8 bases are shared with TRBD1. The CDR3 contains 14 residues. V shed 6 bases and J 6 bases; nucleotides not matched to a gene: 9. Germline lookup yields CDR1 KGHSH and CDR2 LQKENI. This CDR3 is CASSPPDRAAEAFF. CDR3 in DNA: TGTGCCAGCTCGCCGCCGGACAGGGCGGCTGAAGCTTTCTTT. Based on the CDR3 plus reference TRBV18 and TRBJ1-1, the full variable domain is NAGVMQNPRHLVRRRGQEARLRCSPMKGHSHVYWYRQLPEEGLKFMVYLQKENIIDESGMPKERFSAEFPKEGPSILRIQQVVRGDSAAYFCASSPPDRAAEAFFGQGTRLTVV.

The chain links TRBV27 to TRBJ2-3; tentative D call: TRBD2 (5 bases). V shed 2 bases and J shed 2 bases, with 11 bases lying between them. Germline CDR1 and CDR2: MNHEY and SMNVEV (reference sequence). CDR3 length: 15 amino acids. In nucleotides, the CDR3 is TGTGCCAGCAGTTTAGGACTCCGATACACAGATACGCAGTATTTT. It translates to CASSLGLRYTDTQYF.

The chain combines TRBV7-2 with TRBJ2-1; D remains ambiguous. V was cut by 2 bases and J by 3 bases, with 5 bases left in between. The germline V gene encodes CDR1 SGHTA and CDR2 FQGNSA. This CDR3 contains 13 residues. As DNA, the CDR3 is TGTGCCAGCAGCTTAAGGTTCTACAATGAGCAGTTCTTC. This encodes CASSLRFYNEQFF.

J is TRBJ1-5 and V is TRBV10-1; D remains ambiguous. This CDR3 contains 17 residues. Deletions cut 4 bases from V and 7 bases from J, with 23 bases between. Looked up from germline, CDR1 is WNHNN and CDR2 is SYGVQD (reference sequence). CDR3 bases: TGCGCCAGCAGTGGGCCGCTTCTCGGGCCAGGCGGGCAGCCCCAGCATTTT. Translated, it gives CASSGPLLGPGGQPQHF.

In this sample, this clone turned up once. V and J are TRBV5-1 and TRBJ1-4; D possibly corresponds to TRBD1 (5 bases). Germline V gives CDR1 SGHRS, CDR2 YFSETQ. The CDR3 has 13 residues. V was cut by 7 bases and J by 7 bases, with 14 bases left in between. The CDR3 loop reads CASRGVSSEKLFF. The CDR3 bases are TGCGCCAGCCGGGGGGTCTCGAGTGAAAAACTGTTTTTT.

This chain uses TRBV4-1 with TRBJ1-2, with 7 nucleotides matching TRBD1. V gave up 0 bases and J gave up 3 bases; unmatched junction bases: 7. This CDR3 is built from 16 residues. Germline V gene sequence: CDR1 MGHRA, CDR2 YSYEKL. CDR3 nucleotide sequence: TGCGCCAGCAGCCAAGATCCCAAAGGGACAGACTATGGCTACACCTTC. Translating it yields CASSQDPKGTDYGYTF.

The CDR3 loop is CAISDPGSSGANVLTF. The CDR3 nucleotides are TGTGCCATCAGTGATCCCGGTTCGTCTGGGGCCAACGTCCTGACTTTC. The chain combines TRBV10-3 with TRBJ2-6; D not resolved. The germline V gene has CDR1 ENHRY and CDR2 SYGVKD. Trimming took off 3 bases at V and 1 base at J, with 10 bases between the two ends. The CDR3 is 16 residues long.

This rearrangement joins TRBV11-2 to TRBJ2-5; no definite D call. The CDR3 totals 15 residues. Germline loops: CDR1 SGHAT, CDR2 FQNNGV. Trimming cost V 0 bases and J 1 base, with 9 bases left between them. Written as DNA, the CDR3 is TGTGCCAGCAGCTTAGATTTTGTGGGCCAAGAGACCCAGTACTTC. This translates into CASSLDFVGQETQYF.

This sequence joins TRBV19 and TRBJ1-2, with a weak D call TRBD1 (6 bases). The V gene's germline CDR1 is LNHDA and CDR2 SQIVND (reference sequence). This CDR3 contains 14 residues. The V end was cut by 6 bases, the J end by 5 bases, with 16 bases between. The CDR3 DNA sequence: TGTGCCAGTAGCACATCGGTGACAGGTTATGGCTACACCTTC. Its translation is CASSTSVTGYGYTF. Full variable domain (remainder filled in from reference TRBV19 and TRBJ1-2): DGGITQSPKYLFRKEGQNVTLSCEQNLNHDAMYWYRQDPGQGLRLIYYSQIVNDFQKGDIAEGYSVSREKKESFPLTVTSAQKNPTAFYLCASSTSVTGYGYTFGSGTRLTVV.

Regarding this clone: Other DNA sequences in the sample encode the same CDR3. This chain uses TRBV29-1 with TRBJ2-1, with unresolved D. Germline V gives CDR1 SQVTM, CDR2 ANQGSEA. V was shortened by 6 bases and J by 5 bases, with 5 bases between the two germline ends. The CDR3 contains 10 residues. The CDR3 sequence is CSVQHNEQFF. Written as DNA, the CDR3 is TGCAGCGTGCAACACAATGAGCAGTTCTTC.

The V gene is TRBV9, the J gene TRBJ1-1; maybe TRBD1 (5 bases). Germline CDR1 is SGDLS and CDR2 is YYNGEE. This CDR3 comprises 15 residues. Trimming stripped 0 bases from V and 1 base from J, with 10 bases between. The CDR3 reads CASSVGRGANTEAFF. The CDR3 nucleotides read TGTGCCAGCAGCGTAGGGAGGGGAGCGAACACTGAAGCTTTCTTT.

This chain links TRBV6-5 with TRBJ2-4; possible D gene TRBD1, 5 bases. Germline V gives CDR1 MNHEY, CDR2 SVGAGI. CDR3 length: 13 residues. V gave up 5 bases and J gave up 4 bases, with 9 bases separating them. The CDR3 reads CASSTTGKNIQYF. Written as DNA, the CDR3 is TGTGCCAGCAGTACCACAGGAAAAAACATTCAGTACTTC.

This chain connects TRBV6-6 to TRBJ2-2; D remains ambiguous. Looked up from germline, CDR1 is MNHNY and CDR2 is SVGAGI (reference sequence). Trimming took 7 bases from V and 3 from J, leaving 12 bases between them. This CDR3 is 14 amino acids long. The CDR3 coding sequence is TGTGCCAGCATCCCTCCTGGGTACACCGGGGAGCTGTTTTTT. Its translation: CASIPPGYTGELFF.

The chain employs TRBV28 and TRBJ1-4; D remains unclear. The CDR3 contains 14 residues. Per the germline V gene, CDR1 is MDHEN and CDR2 is SYDVKM. V was shortened by 4 bases and J by 10 bases, with 16 bases between the two germline ends. The CDR3 spells CASSSLDPPGKLFF. Written as DNA, the CDR3 is TGTGCCAGCAGTTCTCTAGACCCGCCAGGAAAACTGTTTTTT. Together with reference TRBV28 and TRBJ1-4, the CDR3 gives the full variable domain: DVKVTQSSRYLVKRTGEKVFLECVQDMDHENMFWYRQDPGLGLRLIYFSYDVKMKEKGDIPEGYSVSREKKERFSLILESASTNQTSMYLCASSSLDPPGKLFFGSGTQLSVL.

The chain recombines TRBV7-3 with TRBJ2-7, with D unclear. Per germline, CDR1 SGHTA and CDR2 FQGTGA. The CDR3 runs 13 residues. V lost 2 bases to trimming and J lost 5 bases, with 10 bases between them. CDR3 in DNA: TGTGCCAGCAGCTTACATCCTGGAAACGAGCAGTACTTC. Its translation: CASSLHPGNEQYF.

This clone was detected only a few times. The chain carries TRBV4-1 and TRBJ1-1, with TRBD1 matching over 7 bases. J gave up 0 bases and V 4 bases, and 5 bases lay outside the gene matches. This CDR3 has 15 residues. Looked up from germline, CDR1 is MGHRA and CDR2 is YSYEKL. The chain's CDR3 is CASSLSGGLNTEAFF. In DNA form, the CDR3 reads TGCGCCAGCAGCCTCTCAGGGGGTTTGAACACTGAAGCTTTCTTT.

CDR3 sequence: CSIVVGDQPQHF. Written as DNA, the CDR3 is TGCAGCATTGTGGTGGGGGATCAGCCCCAGCATTTT. This sequence joins TRBV29-1 and TRBJ1-5, with D maybe TRBD1 (5 bases). V lost 8 bases to trimming and J lost 5 bases, with 13 bases between them. In germline, CDR1 is SQVTM, CDR2 ANQGSEA. The CDR3 totals 12 residues.

The V gene is TRBV5-1, the J gene TRBJ1-5; 7 nucleotides align to TRBD1. V dropped 1 base and J dropped 7; count of bases not matched to a gene: 8. From germline, CDR1 is SGHRS and CDR2 YFSETQ. The CDR3 contains 15 residues. The CDR3 loop is CASSLSGTAGQPQHF. CDR3 nucleotides: TGCGCCAGCAGCTTGAGCGGGACAGCGGGCCAGCCCCAGCATTTT.

This clone was seen just once. The chain employs TRBV30 and TRBJ2-7, with 7 bases identical to TRBD1. CDR3 size: 12 residues. Trimming at V came to 1 base and at J to 4 bases, leaving 1 base not matched to a gene. Germline CDR1 and CDR2: GTSNPN and SVGIG (reference sequence). CDR3 loop: CAWSAQGYEQYF. In DNA form, the CDR3 reads TGTGCCTGGAGTGCACAGGGGTACGAGCAGTACTTC.

J is TRBJ1-5 and V is TRBV9; TRBD1 aligns across 9 bases. Germline assignment: CDR1 SGDLS and CDR2 YYNGEE. V dropped 5 bases and J dropped 7; count of bases not matched to a gene: 10. The length of the CDR3 is 15 residues. Written as DNA, the CDR3 is TGTGCCAGCAGTGGGGACAGGGAAGGGAACCAGCCCCAGCATTTT. Translation gives CASSGDREGNQPQHF.

The rearrangement links TRBV28 to TRBJ2-1; TRBD2 aligns across 8 bases. V shed 5 bases, J shed 4 bases, and the junction held 7 bases outside the gene matches. Germline V gene data show CDR1 as MDHEN and CDR2 as SYDVKM. The CDR3 totals 15 residues. CDR3 sequence (DNA): TGTGCCAGCAGTACGGGACTAGAGAGATACAATGAGCAGTTCTTC. Its protein product is CASSTGLERYNEQFF.

The chain recombines TRBV6-5 with TRBJ2-1; D is possibly TRBD1 or TRBD2 (5 bases each). The CDR3 extends over 16 amino acids. The germline gives CDR1 MNHEY, CDR2 SVGAGI. V lost 0 bases and J lost 5, with 14 bases in between. CDR3 amino acids: CASSYSLPGPHNEQFF. CDR3 DNA sequence: TGTGCCAGCAGTTACTCGCTACCGGGACCACACAATGAGCAGTTCTTC.

J is TRBJ1-1 and V is TRBV11-3; D is perhaps TRBD1 (5 bases). V was clipped by 0 bases and J by 3 bases, with 17 bases between them. The CDR3 totals 17 residues. Germline lookup yields CDR1 SGHNT and CDR2 YENEEA. This CDR3 is CASSLDSTSRVHTEAFF. In DNA form, the CDR3 reads TGTGCCAGCAGCTTAGACAGTACCTCCAGGGTGCACACTGAAGCTTTCTTT.

This clone has a single count. The chain has TRBV10-3 and TRBJ1-1; D remains ambiguous. Deletions cut 2 bases from V and 2 bases from J, with 9 bases between. The CDR3 runs to 14 residues. The V gene's germline CDR1 is ENHRY and CDR2 SYGVKD. The CDR3 sequence: CAISERPPNTEAFF. As DNA, the CDR3 is TGTGCCATCAGTGAGAGGCCCCCCAACACTGAAGCTTTCTTT.

This chain connects TRBV5-4 to TRBJ2-1, with 8 bases that match TRBD2. Germline assignment: CDR1 SGHNT and CDR2 YYREEE (reference sequence). V lost 3 bases to trimming and J lost 7 bases; unmatched junction nucleotides: 9. CDR3 length: 15 amino acids. CDR3 nucleotide sequence: TGTGCCAGCAGCTCGAGCGGGAGTTTCGGGAATGAGCAGTTCTTC. It specifies CASSSSGSFGNEQFF.

The chain uses TRBV19 and TRBJ2-2; D call uncertain. The CDR3 runs to 16 residues. The germline V and J ends were trimmed by 0 bases and 4 bases, with 12 bases remaining between them. Germline assignment: CDR1 LNHDA and CDR2 SQIVND (reference sequence). The CDR3 loop is CASSIDKGSVTGELFF. The DNA of the CDR3 is TGTGCCAGTAGTATAGATAAGGGATCCGTCACCGGGGAGCTGTTTTTT.

V gene TRBV9 combines with J gene TRBJ1-3, with a tentative D call TRBD1 (6 bases). The V gene lost 3 bases and the J gene lost 0 bases, with 16 bases spanning the gap. From germline, CDR1 is SGDLS and CDR2 YYNGEE. There are 17 residues in the CDR3. For the CDR3, the DNA is TGTGCCAGCAGCGACAGGACAGCTTCCAGCTCTGGAAACACCATATATTTT. It encodes CASSDRTASSSGNTIYF.

The V call is TRBV5-4, the J call TRBJ1-1; a possible D gene is TRBD1 (5 bases). Trimming shortened V by 2 bases and J by 5 bases, and 10 bases separated the two germline ends. This CDR3 contains 13 residues. Germline loops: CDR1 SGHNT, CDR2 YYREEE (reference sequence). In DNA form, the CDR3 reads TGTGCCAGCAGCTTCTGGGGGGGGACTGAAGCTTTCTTT. Encoded protein: CASSFWGGTEAFF.

The chain is built from TRBV5-5 and TRBJ1-5, with D unresolved. Germline CDR1 and CDR2: SGHKS and YYEKEE (reference sequence). The V gene lost 4 bases and the J gene lost 0 bases, with 11 bases spanning the gap. The CDR3 length is 15 residues. CDR3 loop: CASSRTSFSNQPQHF. DNA of the CDR3: TGTGCCAGCAGCCGGACCTCGTTTAGCAATCAGCCCCAGCATTTT.

The gene calls are TRBV15 and TRBJ2-7, with a weak D call TRBD1 (6 bases). The CDR3 loop spans 14 amino acids. The germline V and J ends were trimmed by 3 bases and 6 bases, with 15 bases remaining between them. The germline gives CDR1 LNHNV, CDR2 YYDKDF (reference sequence). CDR3 in DNA: TGTGCCACCAGCAGTGGACAGAGTAGTGGCGAGCAGTACTTC. Amino acids: CATSSGQSSGEQYF.